These 9 T cell receptor beta chains came from one sample sequenced in a study of shared clonotypes between healthy human individuals. The method was immunoSEQ multiplex PCR; TCRdb's version includes in-frame clones alone and lacks a portion of them. This sample yields roughly 2 million clones, of which approximately 94% are seen a single time; roughly 0.13% belongs to the top ten. The material sequenced was naive CD4+ T cells sorted from blood. Subset described: CD45RA+ positively selected. The origin of the receptors is a man between 18 and 35 years old in good health.

Remarks on this clone: Other DNA variants within this sample encode the same CDR3. The V call is TRBV5-1, the J call TRBJ2-7; TRBD2 matches at 10 bases. This CDR3 has 15 residues. With 0 bases clipped from V and 5 bases from J, the junction kept 5 bases outside the gene matches. CDR1 SGHRS and CDR2 YFSETQ come from the germline V gene. The CDR3 loop is CASSLEAGGPHEQYF. Written as DNA, the CDR3 is TGCGCCAGCAGCTTGGAAGCGGGGGGGCCACACGAGCAGTACTTC. The variable domain in full, completed from reference TRBV5-1 and TRBJ2-7, reads KAGVTQTPRYLIKTRGQQVTLSCSPISGHRSVSWYQQTPGQGLQFLFEYFSETQRNKGNFPGRFSGRQFSNSRSEMNVSTLELGDSALYLCASSLEAGGPHEQYFGPGTRLTVT.

This chain links TRBV6-6 with TRBJ2-2, with D unresolved. The germline V gene has CDR1 MNHNY and CDR2 SVGAGI (reference sequence). V dropped 3 bases and J dropped 2 bases, with 7 bases sitting between them. This CDR3 comprises 14 residues. The CDR3 DNA is TGTGCCAGCAGTTATTCTCACAACACCGGGGAGCTGTTTTTT. It yields the protein CASSYSHNTGELFF.

The J gene is TRBJ1-6, the V gene TRBV6-1; tentative D call: TRBD1 (5 bases). The germline gives CDR1 MNHNS, CDR2 SASEGT. V was trimmed by 10 bases and J by 2 bases, leaving 15 bases between them. This CDR3 contains 15 residues. The CDR3 loop is CATAMGETYNSPLHF. In DNA form, the CDR3 reads TGTGCCACAGCCATGGGGGAAACCTATAATTCACCCCTCCACTTT.

The chain combines TRBV2 with TRBJ2-7, with 12 nucleotides matching TRBD1. With V trimmed by 8 bases and J by 6 bases, 2 bases remained unmatched. Germline V CDR1 and CDR2: SNHLY, FYNNEI. This CDR3 has 12 amino acids. CDR3 sequence: CASGTGGFEQYF. DNA of the CDR3: TGTGCCAGCGGGACAGGGGGCTTCGAGCAGTACTTC.

The CDR3 is CASSSTTGAGTRTSEQYF. Here the CDR3 DNA reads TGTGCCAGCAGCTCAACCACCGGAGCCGGGACTAGAACGTCAGAGCAGTACTTC. The V and J genes are TRBV11-2 and TRBJ2-7; TRBD2 agrees at 8 bases. Germline V gene sequence: CDR1 SGHAT, CDR2 FQNNGV. This CDR3 is built from 18 residues. The V segment lost 4 bases and the J segment 7 bases; nucleotides outside the gene matches: 21.

Worth noting for this clone: Other DNA sequences of this sample code for an identical CDR3. This chain links TRBV7-2 with TRBJ1-3, with D uncertain. The CDR3 contains 14 residues. CDR1 SGHTA and CDR2 FQGNSA come from the germline V gene. Trimming removed 4 bases at V and 2 bases at J, with 9 bases between. DNA for the CDR3: TGTGCCAGCAGCTCGGGGTCCCCTGGAAACACCATATATTTT. It encodes CASSSGSPGNTIYF.

CDR3 DNA: TGTGCCAGCAGCTTAAGCGGGGACTATTACGAGCAGTACTTC. The encoded protein is CASSLSGDYYEQYF. V usage is TRBV7-3 and J usage is TRBJ2-7; 7 bases fit TRBD2. The germline V gene has CDR1 SGHTA and CDR2 FQGTGA. Trimming at V came to 1 base and at J to 4 bases, leaving 4 bases not matched to a gene. CDR3 length: 14 residues.

This chain connects TRBV27 to TRBJ2-4; the D call may be TRBD1 or TRBD2 (5 bases each). The CDR3 is 13 residues long. V was pared by 6 bases and J by 8 bases, with 14 bases between. Germline values: CDR1 MNHEY, CDR2 SMNVEV (reference sequence). The CDR3 DNA reads as TGTGCCAGCAGGAGGGTGGGACGGGACATTCAGTACTTC. It translates to CASRRVGRDIQYF.

The chain joins TRBV10-3 to TRBJ2-5, with 7 bases aligning to TRBD2. The CDR3 totals 15 residues. V trimming: 4 bases; J trimming: 5 bases; junction bases outside the gene matches: 10. Looked up from germline, CDR1 is ENHRY and CDR2 is SYGVKD. The CDR3: CAISVVGGSWETQYF. The DNA for the CDR3 is TGTGCCATCAGTGTCGTCGGCGGGAGCTGGGAGACCCAGTACTTC.